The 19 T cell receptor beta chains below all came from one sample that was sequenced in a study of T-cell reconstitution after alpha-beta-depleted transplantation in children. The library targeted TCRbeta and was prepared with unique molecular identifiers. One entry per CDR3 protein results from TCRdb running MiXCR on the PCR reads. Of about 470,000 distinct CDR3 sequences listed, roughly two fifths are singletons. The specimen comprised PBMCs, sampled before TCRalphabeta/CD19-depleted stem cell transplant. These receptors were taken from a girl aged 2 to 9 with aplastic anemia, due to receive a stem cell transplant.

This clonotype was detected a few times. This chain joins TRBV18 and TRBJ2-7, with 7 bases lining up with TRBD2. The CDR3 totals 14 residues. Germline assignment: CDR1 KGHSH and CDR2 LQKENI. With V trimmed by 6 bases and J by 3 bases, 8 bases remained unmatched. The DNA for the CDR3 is TGTGCCAGCTCCCACGGGCGGGAGTTCTACGAGCAGTACTTC. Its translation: CASSHGREFYEQYF.

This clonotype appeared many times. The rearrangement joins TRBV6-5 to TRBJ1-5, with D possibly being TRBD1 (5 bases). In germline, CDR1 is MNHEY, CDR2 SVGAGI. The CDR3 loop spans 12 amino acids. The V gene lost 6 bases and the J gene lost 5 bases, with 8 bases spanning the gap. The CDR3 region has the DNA TGTGCCAGCAGACGGGGGGATCAGCCCCAGCATTTT. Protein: CASRRGDQPQHF.

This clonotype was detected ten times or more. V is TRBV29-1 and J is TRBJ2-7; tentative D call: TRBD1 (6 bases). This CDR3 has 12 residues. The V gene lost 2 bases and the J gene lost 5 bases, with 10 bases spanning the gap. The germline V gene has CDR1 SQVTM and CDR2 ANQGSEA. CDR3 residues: CSVELGTNEQYF. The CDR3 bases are TGCAGCGTTGAACTCGGGACAAACGAGCAGTACTTC.

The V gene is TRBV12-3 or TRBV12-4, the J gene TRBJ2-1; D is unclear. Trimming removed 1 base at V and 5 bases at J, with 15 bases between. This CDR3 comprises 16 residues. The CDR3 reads CASSLGSAYGDNEQFF. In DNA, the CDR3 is TGTGCCAGCAGTTTAGGGTCGGCTTACGGAGACAATGAGCAGTTCTTC.

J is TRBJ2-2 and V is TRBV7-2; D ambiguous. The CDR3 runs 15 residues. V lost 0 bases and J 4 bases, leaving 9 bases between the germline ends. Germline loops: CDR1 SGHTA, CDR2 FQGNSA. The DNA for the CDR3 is TGTGCCAGCAGCTTAGCCCTGAGCTTCACCGGGGAGCTGTTTTTT. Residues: CASSLALSFTGELFF.

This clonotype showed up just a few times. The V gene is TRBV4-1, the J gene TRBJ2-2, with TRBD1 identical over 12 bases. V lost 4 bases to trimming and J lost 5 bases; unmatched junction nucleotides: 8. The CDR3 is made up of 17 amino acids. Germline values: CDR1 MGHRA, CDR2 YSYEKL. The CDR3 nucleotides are TGCGCCAGCAGCCTACGGGACAGGGGGCTCGGTACCGGGGAGCTGTTTTTT. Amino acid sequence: CASSLRDRGLGTGELFF.

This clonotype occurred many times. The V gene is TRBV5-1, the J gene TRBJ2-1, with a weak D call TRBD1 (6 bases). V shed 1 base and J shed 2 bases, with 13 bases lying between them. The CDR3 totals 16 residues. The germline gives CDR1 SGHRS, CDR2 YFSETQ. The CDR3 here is CASSLRSTGTYNEQFF. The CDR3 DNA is TGCGCCAGCAGCTTGAGGAGTACAGGGACCTACAATGAGCAGTTCTTC.

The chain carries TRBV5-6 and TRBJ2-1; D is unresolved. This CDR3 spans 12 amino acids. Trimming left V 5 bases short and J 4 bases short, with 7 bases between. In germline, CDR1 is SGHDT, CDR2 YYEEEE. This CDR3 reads CASRFKYNEQFF. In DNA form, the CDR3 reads TGTGCCAGCAGGTTTAAGTACAATGAGCAGTTCTTC.

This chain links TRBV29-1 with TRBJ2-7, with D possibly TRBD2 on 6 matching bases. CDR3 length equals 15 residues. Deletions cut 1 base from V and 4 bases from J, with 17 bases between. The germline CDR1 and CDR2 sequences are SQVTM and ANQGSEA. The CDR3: CSVEVSGGRGYEQYF. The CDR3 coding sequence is TGCAGCGTTGAAGTATCCGGGGGTAGGGGTTACGAGCAGTACTTC.

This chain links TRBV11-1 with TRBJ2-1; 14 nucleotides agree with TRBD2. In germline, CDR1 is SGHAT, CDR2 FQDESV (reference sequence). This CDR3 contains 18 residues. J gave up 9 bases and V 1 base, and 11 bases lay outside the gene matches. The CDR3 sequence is CASSLGEPGLAGAREQFF. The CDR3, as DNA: TGTGCCAGCAGCTTAGGGGAACCGGGACTAGCGGGAGCACGTGAGCAGTTCTTC. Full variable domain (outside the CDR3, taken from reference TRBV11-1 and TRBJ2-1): EAEVAQSPRYKITEKSQAVAFWCDPISGHATLYWYRQILGQGPELLVQFQDESVVDDSQLPKDRFSAERLKGVDSTLKIQPAELGDSAMYLCASSLGEPGLAGAREQFFGPGTRLTVL.

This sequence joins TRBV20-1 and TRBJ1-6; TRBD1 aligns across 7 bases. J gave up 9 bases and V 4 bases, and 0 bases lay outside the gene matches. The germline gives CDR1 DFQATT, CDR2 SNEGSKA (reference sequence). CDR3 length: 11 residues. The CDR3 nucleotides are TGCAGTGCTACAGGGGGTTCACCCCTCCACTTT. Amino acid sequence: CSATGGSPLHF.

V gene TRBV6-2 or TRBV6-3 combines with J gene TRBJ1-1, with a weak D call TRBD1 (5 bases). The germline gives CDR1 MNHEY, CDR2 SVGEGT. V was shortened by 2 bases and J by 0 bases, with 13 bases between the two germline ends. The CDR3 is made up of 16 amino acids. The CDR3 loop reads CASSYGGRLMNTEAFF. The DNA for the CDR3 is TGTGCCAGCAGTTACGGGGGACGGCTGATGAACACTGAAGCTTTCTTT.

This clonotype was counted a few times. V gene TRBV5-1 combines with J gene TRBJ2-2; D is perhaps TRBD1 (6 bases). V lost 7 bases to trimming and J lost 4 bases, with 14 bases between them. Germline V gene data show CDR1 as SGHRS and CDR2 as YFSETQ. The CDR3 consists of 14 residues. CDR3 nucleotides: TGCGCCAGCTCGAACACAGGGTTCACCGGGGAGCTGTTTTTT. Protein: CASSNTGFTGELFF.

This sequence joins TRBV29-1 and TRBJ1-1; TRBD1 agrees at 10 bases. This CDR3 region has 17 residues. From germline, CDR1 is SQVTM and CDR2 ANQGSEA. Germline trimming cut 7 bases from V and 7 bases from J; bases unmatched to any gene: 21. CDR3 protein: CSAGFPGQGSPRDEAFF. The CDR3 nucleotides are TGCAGCGCCGGATTCCCGGGACAGGGGTCCCCCCGCGATGAAGCTTTCTTT.

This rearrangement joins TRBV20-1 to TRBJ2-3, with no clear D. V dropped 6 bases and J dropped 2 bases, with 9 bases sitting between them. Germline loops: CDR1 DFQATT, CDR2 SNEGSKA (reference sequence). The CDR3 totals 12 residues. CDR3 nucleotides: TGCAGTGCCTCGCGGCCCACAGATACGCAGTATTTT. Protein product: CSASRPTDTQYF.

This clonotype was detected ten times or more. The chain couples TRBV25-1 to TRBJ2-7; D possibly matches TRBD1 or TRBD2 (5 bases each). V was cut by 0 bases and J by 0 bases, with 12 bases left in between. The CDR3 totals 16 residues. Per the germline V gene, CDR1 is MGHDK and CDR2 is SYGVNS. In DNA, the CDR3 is TGTGCCAGCAGTGAATATGAGGGGCACGGCTCCTACGAGCAGTACTTC. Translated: CASSEYEGHGSYEQYF.

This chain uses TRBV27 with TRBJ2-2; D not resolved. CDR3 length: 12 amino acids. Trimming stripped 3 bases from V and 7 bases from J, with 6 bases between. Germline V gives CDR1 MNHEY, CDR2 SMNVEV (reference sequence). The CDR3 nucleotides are TGTGCCAGCAGTTTGGGGATCGGGGAGCTGTTTTTT. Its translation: CASSLGIGELFF.

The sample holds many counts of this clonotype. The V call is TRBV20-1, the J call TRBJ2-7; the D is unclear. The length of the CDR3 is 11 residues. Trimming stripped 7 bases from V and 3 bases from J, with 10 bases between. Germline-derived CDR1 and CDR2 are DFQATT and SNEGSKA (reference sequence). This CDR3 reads CSVLDRYEQYF. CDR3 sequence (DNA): TGCAGTGTCCTGGACCGCTACGAGCAGTACTTC.

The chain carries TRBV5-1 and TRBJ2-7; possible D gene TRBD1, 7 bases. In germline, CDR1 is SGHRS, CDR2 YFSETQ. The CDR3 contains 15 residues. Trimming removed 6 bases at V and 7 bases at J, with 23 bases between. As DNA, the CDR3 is TGCGCCAGCACCTCCGAAGAGGCAGGGGGGCGAGAGCAGTACTTC. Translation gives CASTSEEAGGREQYF.